The 5 T cell receptor beta chains presented below share a single source sample, sequenced in a study of T cells in Graves' hyperthyroidism and ophthalmopathy (dated by TCRdb to about 2019). Receptor amplification or capture employed multiplex PCR. For sequencing, an Illumina HiSeq 2000 was employed. The TCR beta CDR3 regions were amplified from RNA transcripts. For the first round of RT-PCR on the TCR CDR3, the HTBI primer set was used together with the Qiagen OneStep RT-PCR kit. TCRdb ran its own pipeline on the public reads, namely fastp trimming at Q25 and MiXCR clone calling, and kept in-frame beta chains. Under each unique CDR3 protein, matching rows form one entry showing the most common genes and DNA. The sample contains 540,000 or so distinct CDR3 sequences, around 16% of them found a single time. Clones ranked in the top ten supply less than 9.5% of the sample. The sequenced material came from blood. The receptors here all came from a woman aged 30 to 39 with Graves' hyperthyroidism.

The V and J genes are TRBV9 and TRBJ1-5, with D tentatively TRBD1 (5 bases). The CDR3 has 12 amino acids. V lost 3 bases and J 9 bases, leaving 10 bases between the germline ends. Germline lookup yields CDR1 SGDLS and CDR2 YYNGEE. CDR3: CASSGQGGPQHF. CDR3 DNA: TGTGCCAGCAGCGGTCAGGGTGGGCCCCAGCATTTT. The full variable domain, in which reference TRBV9 and TRBJ1-5 provide the parts outside the CDR3, is DSGVTQTPKHLITATGQRVTLRCSPRSGDLSVYWYQQSLDQGLQFLIQYYNGEERAKGNILERFSAQQFPDLHSELNLSSLELGDSALYFCASSGQGGPQHFGDGTRLSIL.

Note on this clonotype: Just one base apart from a much larger clone, this may be a read error. This chain joins TRBV3-1 and TRBJ2-5, with 7 bases lining up with TRBD2. Germline-derived CDR1 and CDR2 are LGHDT and YNNKEL (reference sequence). This CDR3 is built from 15 residues. Trimming took 8 bases from V and 1 from J; bases not matched to a gene: 10. In nucleotides, the CDR3 is TGTGCCAGCCGAGGGGCTAGCGGCCCCCAAGAGACCCAGTACTTC. It translates to CASRGASGPQETQYF.

This clonotype showed up many times. The rearrangement joins TRBV12-3 or TRBV12-4 to TRBJ2-7, with D tentatively TRBD1 (5 bases). The CDR3 has 14 residues. V was cut by 1 base and J by 2 bases, with 9 bases left in between. Here the CDR3 DNA reads TGTGCCAGCAGTTTAGAGGGGCTAACCTACGAGCAGTACTTC. This sequence encodes CASSLEGLTYEQYF.

This clonotype was recorded at least ten times. The gene calls are TRBV6-1 and TRBJ1-2; D remains ambiguous. Deletions cut 7 bases from V and 8 bases from J, with 17 bases between. CDR1 is MNHNS and CDR2 is SASEGT in the germline V gene. This CDR3 has 13 amino acids. The CDR3 here is CASTGGGSVGYTF. CDR3 in DNA: TGTGCCAGCACCGGAGGAGGATCCGTGGGCTACACCTTC.

This clonotype was counted at least ten times. This chain links TRBV5-6 with TRBJ2-1, with D perhaps matching TRBD1 (6 bases). Looked up from germline, CDR1 is SGHDT and CDR2 is YYEEEE. The V gene lost 0 bases and the J gene lost 6 bases, with 13 bases spanning the gap. This CDR3 spans 15 amino acids. The CDR3 region has the DNA TGTGCCAGCAGCTTGGTTTGGGCAGGGGTCAATGAGCAGTTCTTC. Translating gives CASSLVWAGVNEQFF.